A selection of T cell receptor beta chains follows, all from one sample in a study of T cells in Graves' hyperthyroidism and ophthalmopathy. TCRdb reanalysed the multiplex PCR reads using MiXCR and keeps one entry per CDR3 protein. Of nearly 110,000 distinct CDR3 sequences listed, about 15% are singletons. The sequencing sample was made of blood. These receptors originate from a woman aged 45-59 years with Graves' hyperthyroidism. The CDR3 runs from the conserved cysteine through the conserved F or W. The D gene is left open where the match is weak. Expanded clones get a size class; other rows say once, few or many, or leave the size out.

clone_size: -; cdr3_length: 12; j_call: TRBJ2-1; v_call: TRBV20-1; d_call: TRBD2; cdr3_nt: TGCAGTGCCCCCGGGACTAACAATGAGCAGTTCTTC; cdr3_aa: CSAPGTNNEQFF
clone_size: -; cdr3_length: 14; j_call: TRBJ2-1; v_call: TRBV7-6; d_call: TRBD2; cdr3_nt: TGTGCCAGCAGCGTAGCGGGAGGTGTCGATGAGCAGTTCTTC; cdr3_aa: CASSVAGGVDEQFF
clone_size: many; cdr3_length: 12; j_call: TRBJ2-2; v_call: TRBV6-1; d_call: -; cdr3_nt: TGTGCCAGCAGTTTTGTCTCCGGGGAGCTGTTTTTT; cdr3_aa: CASSFVSGELFF
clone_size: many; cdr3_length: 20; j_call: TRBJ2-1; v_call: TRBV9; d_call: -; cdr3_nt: TGTGCCAGCAGCCCTAGGGGAAGGGCGGGATCCCTGGGATTGGGGAATGAGCAGTTCTTC; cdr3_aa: CASSPRGRAGSLGLGNEQFF
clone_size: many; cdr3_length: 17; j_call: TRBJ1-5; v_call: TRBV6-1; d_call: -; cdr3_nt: TGTGCCAGCAGTGAAGCGTCGGGACGGGATAGCAATCAGCCCCAGCATTTT; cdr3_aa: CASSEASGRDSNQPQHF
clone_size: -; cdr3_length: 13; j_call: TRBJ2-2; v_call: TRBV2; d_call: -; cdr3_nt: TGTGCCAGCAGTGCGCTGGAGAACGGGGAGCTGTTTTTT; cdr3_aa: CASSALENGELFF
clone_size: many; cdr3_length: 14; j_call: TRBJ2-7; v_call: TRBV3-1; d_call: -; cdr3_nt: TGTGCCAGCAGCCAAGATTTCAGGGCAGGTGAGCAGTACTTC; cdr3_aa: CASSQDFRAGEQYF
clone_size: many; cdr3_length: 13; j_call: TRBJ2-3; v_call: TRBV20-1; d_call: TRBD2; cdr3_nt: TGCAGTGCTCTGGGACTAGCGGCAGATACGCAGTATTTT; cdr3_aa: CSALGLAADTQYF
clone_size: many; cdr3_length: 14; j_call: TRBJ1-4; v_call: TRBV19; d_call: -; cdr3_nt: TGTGCCAGTAGTATCGGGACAACTAATGAAAAACTGTTTTTT; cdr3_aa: CASSIGTTNEKLFF
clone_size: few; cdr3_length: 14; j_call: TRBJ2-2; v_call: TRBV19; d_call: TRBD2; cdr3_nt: TGTGCCAGTATTGGACTAGCGGGAACCGGGGAGCTGTTTTTT; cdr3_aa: CASIGLAGTGELFF
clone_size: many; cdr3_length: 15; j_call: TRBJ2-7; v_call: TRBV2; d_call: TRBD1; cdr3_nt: TGTGCCAGCAGTCCTCCGGGACAGGCCTTCTACGAGCAGTACTTC; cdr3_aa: CASSPPGQAFYEQYF
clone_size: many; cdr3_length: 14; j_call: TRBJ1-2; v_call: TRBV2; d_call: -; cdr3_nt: TGTGCCAGCAGTTTTTTGTCAGGGTCCTATGGCTACACCTTC; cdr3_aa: CASSFLSGSYGYTF
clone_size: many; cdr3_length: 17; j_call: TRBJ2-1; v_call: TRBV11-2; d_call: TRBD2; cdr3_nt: TGTGCCAGCAGCTTAGAGCCCACGGGAGGGCAATACAATGAGCAGTTCTTC; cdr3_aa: CASSLEPTGGQYNEQFF
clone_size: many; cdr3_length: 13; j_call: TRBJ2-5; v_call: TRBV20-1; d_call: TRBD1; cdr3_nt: TGCAGTGTTCCGACAGGGGGGGAAGAGACCCAGTACTTC; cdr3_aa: CSVPTGGEETQYF
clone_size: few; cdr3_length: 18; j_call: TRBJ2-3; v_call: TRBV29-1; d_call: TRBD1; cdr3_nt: TGCAGCGCACACGGGACAGGGGTTGTTTCGAGGAGCACAGATACGCAGTATTTT; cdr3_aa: CSAHGTGVVSRSTDTQYF
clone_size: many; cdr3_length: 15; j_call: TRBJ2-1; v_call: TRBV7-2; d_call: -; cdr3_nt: TGTGCCAGCAGCTTAGTGACAGCCCATTACAATGAGCAGTTCTTC; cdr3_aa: CASSLVTAHYNEQFF
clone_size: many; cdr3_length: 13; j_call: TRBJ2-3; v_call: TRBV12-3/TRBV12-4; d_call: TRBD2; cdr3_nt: TGTGCCAGCAGTTTGGGACTAACGGGTACGCAGTATTTT; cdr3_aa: CASSLGLTGTQYF
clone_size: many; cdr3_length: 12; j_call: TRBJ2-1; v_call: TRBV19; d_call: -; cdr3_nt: TGTGCCAGTAGCACTAGGCGGTATGAGCAGTTCTTC; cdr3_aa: CASSTRRYEQFF
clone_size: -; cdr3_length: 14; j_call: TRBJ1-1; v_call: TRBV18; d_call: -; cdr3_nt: TGTGCCAGCTCCGAGGGACTGATGAACACTGAAGCTTTCTTT; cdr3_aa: CASSEGLMNTEAFF
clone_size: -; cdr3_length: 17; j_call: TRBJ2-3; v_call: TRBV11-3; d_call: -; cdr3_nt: TGTGCCAGCAGCAAAGGGGGGGGCGGATCTAGCACAGATACGCAGTATTTT; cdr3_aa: CASSKGGGGSSTDTQYF
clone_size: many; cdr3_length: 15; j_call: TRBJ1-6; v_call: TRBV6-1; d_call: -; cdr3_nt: TGTGCCAGCAAGACGGGAGGGACTAATAATTCACCCCTCCACTTT; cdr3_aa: CASKTGGTNNSPLHF
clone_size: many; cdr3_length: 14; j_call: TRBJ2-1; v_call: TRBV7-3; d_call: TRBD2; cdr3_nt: TGTGCCAGCAGCTTAACCGCGGGAGATGGTGAGCAGTTCTTC; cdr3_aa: CASSLTAGDGEQFF
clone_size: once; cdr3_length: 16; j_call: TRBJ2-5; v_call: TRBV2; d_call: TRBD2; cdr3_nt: TGTGCCAGCAGTGACGGGACTAGCGGGAGACAAGAGACCCAGTACTTC; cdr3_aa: CASSDGTSGRQETQYF